A single sample is the source of the 16 T cell receptor beta chains below, sequenced in a study of long-term antiretroviral therapy in people with HIV. Sequencing used immunoSEQ v3.0 at survey level. Clones were read by immunoSEQ multiplex PCR, and TCRdb kept only the in-frame ones, dropping some. The sample holds 25,000 to 30,000 clones; roughly 83% are singletons and the top ten take over 9%. This material consisted of unsorted PBMCs, taken 2.7 to 2.9 years after starting antiretroviral therapy. The receptor source for this set is a man younger than 40 with HIV.

The chain links TRBV30 to TRBJ2-1, with D possibly being TRBD1 (6 bases). The CDR3 is 15 amino acids. The ends were cut back, 1 base at V and 4 bases at J, with 14 bases in the middle. CDR1 GTSNPN and CDR2 SVGIG come from the germline V gene (reference sequence). The CDR3 sequence: CAWSDAGVAYNEQFF. As DNA, the CDR3 is TGTGCCTGGAGTGACGCAGGGGTTGCATACAATGAGCAGTTCTTC.

This clone has more than one count but fewer than ten. CDR3 loop: CASSSGDSGAFF. CDR3 DNA sequence: TGTGCCAGCAGCTCCGGAGACTCGGGGGCTTTCTTT. The chain couples TRBV7-6 to TRBJ1-1; no firm D call. Trimming cost V 4 bases and J 11 bases, with 14 bases left between them. CDR3 size: 12 residues. Germline CDR1 is SGHVS and CDR2 is FNYEAQ.

V usage is TRBV6-5 and J usage is TRBJ1-6; TRBD1 aligns across 7 bases. The CDR3 length is 15 residues. Germline loops: CDR1 MNHEY, CDR2 SVGAGI. J was trimmed by 8 bases and V by 3 bases; bases with no gene match: 7. CDR3 coding DNA: TGTGCCAGCAGTTATACCGACAGGGCCTATTCACCCCTCCACTTT. Its protein product is CASSYTDRAYSPLHF.

The chain is built from TRBV4-3 and TRBJ1-6, with D perhaps matching TRBD1 (6 bases). The CDR3 covers 14 residues. The germline V and J ends were trimmed by 0 bases and 8 bases, with 8 bases remaining between them. Germline CDR1 and CDR2: LGHNA and YSLEER. In DNA form, the CDR3 reads TGCGCCAGCAGCCAAGAACAGGGTTATTCACCCCTCCACTTT. Encoded protein: CASSQEQGYSPLHF.

The V and J genes are TRBV5-4 and TRBJ2-7; D is uncertain. The length of the CDR3 is 14 residues. Germline CDR1 is SGHNT and CDR2 is YYREEE (reference sequence). V gave up 2 bases and J gave up 3 bases, with 12 bases separating them. The CDR3 sequence: CASSFLGRSYEQYF. As DNA, the CDR3 is TGTGCCAGCAGCTTTCTTGGGCGGAGCTACGAGCAGTACTTC.

The chain has TRBV6-6 and TRBJ2-7, with TRBD2 matching 13 bases. This CDR3 spans 15 amino acids. Germline lookup yields CDR1 MNHNY and CDR2 SVGAGI (reference sequence). After removal of 5 bases from V and 3 bases from J, the junction contained 4 bases not matched to a gene. The CDR3 loop reads CASSPGLAGSYEQYF. DNA of the CDR3: TGTGCCAGCAGTCCGGGACTAGCGGGGAGCTACGAGCAGTACTTC.

This chain links TRBV29-1 with TRBJ1-4, with TRBD1 as a possible D gene (6 bases). Per the germline V gene, CDR1 is SQVTM and CDR2 is ANQGSEA. The CDR3 loop spans 14 amino acids. V was shortened by 4 bases and J by 4 bases, with 13 bases between the two germline ends. The CDR3 DNA follows: TGCAGCGTTGGGGGGCACGGAGTTAATGAAAAACTGTTTTTT. Protein: CSVGGHGVNEKLFF.

The chain couples TRBV7-9 to TRBJ1-5; D gene uncertain. CDR3 length equals 14 residues. Trimming cost V 1 base and J 0 bases, with 4 bases left between them. Germline CDR1 SEHNR, CDR2 FQNEAQ (reference sequence). DNA of the CDR3: TGTGCCAGCAGCTTAGAGGGTAGCAATCAGCCCCAGCATTTT. Protein product: CASSLEGSNQPQHF.

CDR3 sequence reads: CASGSPDRSGLTDTQYF. Written as DNA, the CDR3 is TGTGCCAGCGGGTCCCCAGACAGGTCCGGGTTAACAGATACGCAGTATTTT. The V gene is TRBV28, the J gene TRBJ2-3; TRBD1 might be the D (6 bases). Trimming pared 8 bases from V and 3 bases from J, leaving 24 bases between. Germline V gene data show CDR1 as MDHEN and CDR2 as SYDVKM. The CDR3 covers 17 residues.

CDR3 bases: TGTGCCAGTAGTATAGGGGGGCCAAACATTCAGTACTTC. Its translation: CASSIGGPNIQYF. The rearrangement uses TRBV19 and TRBJ2-4, with a weak D call TRBD1 (6 bases). In germline, CDR1 is LNHDA, CDR2 SQIVND (reference sequence). V dropped 1 base and J dropped 6 bases, with 7 bases sitting between them. CDR3 length: 13 residues.

Written as DNA, the CDR3 is TGTGCCAGCAGCTTTTTAGGGACTAGCGGGAATGAGCAGTTCTTC. It encodes CASSFLGTSGNEQFF. The chain couples TRBV7-2 to TRBJ2-1; TRBD2 aligns across 12 bases. The V segment lost 3 bases and the J segment 7 bases; nucleotides outside the gene matches: 4. The V gene's germline CDR1 is SGHTA and CDR2 FQGNSA. There are 15 residues in the CDR3. The full variable domain, completed using reference TRBV7-2 and TRBJ2-1, is GAGVSQSPSNKVTEKGKDVELRCDPISGHTALYWYRQSLGQGLEFLIYFQGNSAPDKSGLPSDRFSAERTGGSVSTLTIQRTQQEDSAVYLCASSFLGTSGNEQFFGPGTRLTVL.

The chain combines TRBV5-5 with TRBJ1-2; tentative D call: TRBD1 (6 bases). V dropped 2 bases and J dropped 4 bases, with 9 bases sitting between them. The CDR3 covers 13 residues. Germline V gene sequence: CDR1 SGHKS, CDR2 YYEKEE (reference sequence). This chain's CDR3 is CASSFSDSYGYTF. For the CDR3, the DNA is TGTGCCAGCAGCTTCTCGGACAGCTATGGCTACACCTTC.

V is TRBV28 and J is TRBJ1-2; D is perhaps TRBD1 (5 bases). Trimming took 3 bases from V and 4 from J, leaving 12 bases between them. Per the germline V gene, CDR1 is MDHEN and CDR2 is SYDVKM. The CDR3 is 14 amino acids. CDR3: CASSLGTSVYGYTF. Here the CDR3 DNA reads TGTGCCAGCAGTTTGGGGACGTCGGTCTATGGCTACACCTTC.

This clone was seen a single time. The chain combines TRBV5-4 with TRBJ1-6; 11 bases match TRBD1. This CDR3 has 14 amino acids. Germline-derived CDR1 and CDR2 are SGHNT and YYREEE (reference sequence). Trimming at V came to 3 bases and at J to 10 bases, leaving 3 bases not matched to a gene. The CDR3 region has the DNA TGTGCCAGCAGCTCGGGACAGGGGGGCTCACCCCTCCACTTT. This sequence encodes CASSSGQGGSPLHF. The full variable domain, in which reference TRBV5-4 and TRBJ1-6 provide the parts outside the CDR3, is ETGVTQSPTHLIKTRGQQVTLRCSSQSGHNTVSWYQQALGQGPQFIFQYYREEENGRGNFPPRFSGLQFPNYSSELNVNALELDDSALYLCASSSGQGGSPLHFGNGTRLTVT.

The chain combines TRBV5-1 with TRBJ2-2; D is unresolved. The ends were cut back, 4 bases at V and 6 bases at J, with 7 bases in the middle. Germline CDR1 SGHRS, CDR2 YFSETQ. CDR3 length equals 12 residues. The CDR3 loop reads CASSALPGELFF. The CDR3 DNA is TGCGCCAGCAGCGCCTTACCCGGGGAGCTGTTTTTT.

The chain joins TRBV2 to TRBJ1-5; no definite D call. V lost 2 bases to trimming and J lost 4 bases, with 9 bases between them. This CDR3 has 14 residues. Germline CDR1 and CDR2: SNHLY and FYNNEI. In DNA form, the CDR3 reads TGTGCCAGCAGTGAATTGGGTCGGAATCAGCCCCAGCATTTT. It codes for CASSELGRNQPQHF.